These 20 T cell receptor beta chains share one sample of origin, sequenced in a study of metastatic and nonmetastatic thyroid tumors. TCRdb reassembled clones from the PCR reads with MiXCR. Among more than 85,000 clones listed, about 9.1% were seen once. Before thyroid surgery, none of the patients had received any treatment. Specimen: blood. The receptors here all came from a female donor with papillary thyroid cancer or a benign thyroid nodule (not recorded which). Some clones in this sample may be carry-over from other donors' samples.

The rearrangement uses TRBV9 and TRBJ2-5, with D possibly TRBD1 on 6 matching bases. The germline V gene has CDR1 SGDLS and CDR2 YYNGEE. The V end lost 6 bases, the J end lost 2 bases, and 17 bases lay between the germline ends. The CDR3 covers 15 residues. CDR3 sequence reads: CASIPSLGQQETQYF. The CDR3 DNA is TGTGCCAGCATCCCTTCCCTCGGACAGCAAGAGACCCAGTACTTC.

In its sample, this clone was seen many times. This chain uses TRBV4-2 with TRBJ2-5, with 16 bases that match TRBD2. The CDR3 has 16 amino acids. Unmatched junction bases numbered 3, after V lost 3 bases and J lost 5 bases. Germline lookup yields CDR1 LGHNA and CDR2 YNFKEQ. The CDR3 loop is CASSQGLAGGPETQYF. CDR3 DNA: TGTGCCAGCAGCCAGGGACTAGCGGGGGGGCCGGAGACCCAGTACTTC.

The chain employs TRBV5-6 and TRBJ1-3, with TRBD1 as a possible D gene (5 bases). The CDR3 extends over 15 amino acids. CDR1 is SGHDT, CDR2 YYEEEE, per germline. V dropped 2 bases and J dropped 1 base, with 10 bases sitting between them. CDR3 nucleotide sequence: TGTGCCAGCAGCTTTACCGGGACTTCTGGAAACACCATATATTTT. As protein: CASSFTGTSGNTIYF.

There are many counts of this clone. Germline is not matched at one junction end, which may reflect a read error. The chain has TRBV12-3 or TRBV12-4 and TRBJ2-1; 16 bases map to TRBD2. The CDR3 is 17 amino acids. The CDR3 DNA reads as TGTGCCGGCAGACCCGGGACTAGCGGGGGGGCCTACAATGAGCAGTTCTTC. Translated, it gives CAGRPGTSGGAYNEQFF.

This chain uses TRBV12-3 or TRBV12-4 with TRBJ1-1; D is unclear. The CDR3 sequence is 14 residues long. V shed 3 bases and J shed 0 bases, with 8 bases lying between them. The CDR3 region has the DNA TGTGCCAGCAGTTTTAACAGAATGAACACTGAAGCTTTCTTT. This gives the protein CASSFNRMNTEAFF.

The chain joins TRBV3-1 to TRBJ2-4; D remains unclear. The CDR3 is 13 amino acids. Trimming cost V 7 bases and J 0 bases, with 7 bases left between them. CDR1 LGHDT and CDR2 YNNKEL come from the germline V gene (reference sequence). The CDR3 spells CASTGVAKNIQYF. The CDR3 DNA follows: TGTGCCAGCACTGGGGTAGCCAAAAACATTCAGTACTTC.

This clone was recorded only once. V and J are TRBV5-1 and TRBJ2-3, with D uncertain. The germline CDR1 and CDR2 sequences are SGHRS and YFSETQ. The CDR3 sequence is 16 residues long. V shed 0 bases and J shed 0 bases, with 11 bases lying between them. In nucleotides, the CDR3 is TGCGCCAGCAGCTTGGCGTCTCTGGCTAGCACAGATACGCAGTATTTT. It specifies CASSLASLASTDTQYF.

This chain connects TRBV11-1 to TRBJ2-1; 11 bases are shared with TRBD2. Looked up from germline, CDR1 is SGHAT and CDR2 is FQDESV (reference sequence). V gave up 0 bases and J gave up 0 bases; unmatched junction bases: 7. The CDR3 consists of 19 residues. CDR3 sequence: CASSLARPGLAASYNEQFF. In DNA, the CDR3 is TGTGCCAGCAGCTTAGCGAGGCCGGGACTAGCGGCCTCCTACAATGAGCAGTTCTTC.

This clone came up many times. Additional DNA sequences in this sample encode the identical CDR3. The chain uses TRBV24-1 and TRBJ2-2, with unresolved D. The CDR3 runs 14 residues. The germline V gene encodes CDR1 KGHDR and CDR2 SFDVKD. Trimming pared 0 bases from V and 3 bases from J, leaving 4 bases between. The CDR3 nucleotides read TGTGCCACCAGTGATTTGTCGGACACCGGGGAGCTGTTTTTT. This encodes CATSDLSDTGELFF.

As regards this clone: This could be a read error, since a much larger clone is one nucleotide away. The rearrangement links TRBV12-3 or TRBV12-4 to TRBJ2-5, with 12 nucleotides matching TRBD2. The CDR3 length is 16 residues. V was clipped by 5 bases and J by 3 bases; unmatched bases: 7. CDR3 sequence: CASSLTSGGSKETQYF. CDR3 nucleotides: TGTGCCAGCAGTCTGACTAGCGGGGGTTCCAAAGAGACCCAGTACTTC.

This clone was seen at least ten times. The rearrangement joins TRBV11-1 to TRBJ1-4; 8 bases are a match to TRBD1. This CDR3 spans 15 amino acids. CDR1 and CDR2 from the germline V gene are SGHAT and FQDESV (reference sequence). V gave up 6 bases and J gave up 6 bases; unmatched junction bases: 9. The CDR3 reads CASSQRDRRDEKLFF. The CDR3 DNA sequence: TGTGCCAGCAGTCAACGGGACAGGCGGGATGAAAAACTGTTTTTT. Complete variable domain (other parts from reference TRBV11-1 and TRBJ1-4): EAEVAQSPRYKITEKSQAVAFWCDPISGHATLYWYRQILGQGPELLVQFQDESVVDDSQLPKDRFSAERLKGVDSTLKIQPAELGDSAMYLCASSQRDRRDEKLFFGSGTQLSVL.

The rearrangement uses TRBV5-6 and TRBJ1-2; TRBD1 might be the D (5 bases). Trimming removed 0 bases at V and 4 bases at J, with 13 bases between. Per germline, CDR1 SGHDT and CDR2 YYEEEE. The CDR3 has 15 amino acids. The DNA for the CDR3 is TGTGCCAGCAGCTTGGTGGGTGACAGCCTCTATGGCTACACCTTC. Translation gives CASSLVGDSLYGYTF. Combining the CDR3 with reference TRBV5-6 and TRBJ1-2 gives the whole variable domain DAGVTQSPTHLIKTRGQQVTLRCSPKSGHDTVSWYQQALGQGPQFIFQYYEEEERQRGNFPDRFSGHQFPNYSSELNVNALLLGDSALYLCASSLVGDSLYGYTFGSGTRLTVV.

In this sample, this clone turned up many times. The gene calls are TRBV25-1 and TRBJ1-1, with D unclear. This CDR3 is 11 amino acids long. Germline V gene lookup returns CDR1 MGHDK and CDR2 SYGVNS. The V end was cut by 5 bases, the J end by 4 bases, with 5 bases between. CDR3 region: CASSPSTEAFF. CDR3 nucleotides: TGTGCCAGCAGTCCCAGCACTGAAGCTTTCTTT.

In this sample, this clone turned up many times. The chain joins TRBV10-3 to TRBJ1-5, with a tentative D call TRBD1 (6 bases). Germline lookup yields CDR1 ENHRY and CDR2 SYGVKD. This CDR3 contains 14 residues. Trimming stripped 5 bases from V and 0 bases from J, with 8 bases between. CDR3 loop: CAISRGGSNQPQHF. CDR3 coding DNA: TGTGCCATCAGTAGAGGGGGTAGCAATCAGCCCCAGCATTTT.

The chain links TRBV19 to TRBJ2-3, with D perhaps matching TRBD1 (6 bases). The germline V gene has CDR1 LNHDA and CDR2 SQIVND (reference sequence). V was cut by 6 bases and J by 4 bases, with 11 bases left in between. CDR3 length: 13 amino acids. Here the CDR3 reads CASRPQGADTQYF. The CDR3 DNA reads TGTGCCAGTAGGCCACAGGGCGCAGATACGCAGTATTTT.

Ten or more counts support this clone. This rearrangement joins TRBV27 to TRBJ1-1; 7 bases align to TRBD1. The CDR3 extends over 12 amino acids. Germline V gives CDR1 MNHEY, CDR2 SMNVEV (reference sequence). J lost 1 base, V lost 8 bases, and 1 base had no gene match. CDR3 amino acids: CASYRGNTEAFF. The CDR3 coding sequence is TGTGCCAGCTACAGGGGGAACACTGAAGCTTTCTTT.

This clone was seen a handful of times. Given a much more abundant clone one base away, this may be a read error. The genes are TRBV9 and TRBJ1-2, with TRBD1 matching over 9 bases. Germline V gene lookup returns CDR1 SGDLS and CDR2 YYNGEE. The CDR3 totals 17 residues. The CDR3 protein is CASSALLWGQGGYGYAF. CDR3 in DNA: TGTGCCAGCAGTGCCCTACTATGGGGACAGGGAGGCTATGGCTACGCCTTC. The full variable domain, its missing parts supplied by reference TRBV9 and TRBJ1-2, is DSGVTQTPKHLITATGQRVTLRCSPRSGDLSVYWYQQSLDQGLQFLIQYYNGEERAKGNILERFSAQQFPDLHSELNLSSLELGDSALYFCASSALLWGQGGYGYAFGSGTRLTVV.

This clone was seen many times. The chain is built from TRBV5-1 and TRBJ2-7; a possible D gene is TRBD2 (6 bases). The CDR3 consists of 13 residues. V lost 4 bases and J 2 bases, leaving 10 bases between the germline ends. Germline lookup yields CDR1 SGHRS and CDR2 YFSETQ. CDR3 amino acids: CASSGTGTYEQYF. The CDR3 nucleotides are TGCGCCAGCAGCGGGACTGGGACCTACGAGCAGTACTTC.

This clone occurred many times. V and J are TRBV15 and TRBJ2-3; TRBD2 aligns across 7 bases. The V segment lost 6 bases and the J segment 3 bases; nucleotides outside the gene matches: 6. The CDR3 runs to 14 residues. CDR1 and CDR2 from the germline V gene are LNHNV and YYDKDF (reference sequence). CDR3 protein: CATSREGETDTQYF. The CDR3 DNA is TGTGCCACCAGTAGGGAGGGTGAAACAGATACGCAGTATTTT.

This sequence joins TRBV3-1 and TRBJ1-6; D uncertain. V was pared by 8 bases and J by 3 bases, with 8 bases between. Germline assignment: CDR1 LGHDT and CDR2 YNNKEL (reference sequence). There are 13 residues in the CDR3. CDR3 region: CASAQSYNSPLHF. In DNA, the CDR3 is TGTGCCAGCGCCCAGAGCTATAATTCACCCCTCCACTTT.